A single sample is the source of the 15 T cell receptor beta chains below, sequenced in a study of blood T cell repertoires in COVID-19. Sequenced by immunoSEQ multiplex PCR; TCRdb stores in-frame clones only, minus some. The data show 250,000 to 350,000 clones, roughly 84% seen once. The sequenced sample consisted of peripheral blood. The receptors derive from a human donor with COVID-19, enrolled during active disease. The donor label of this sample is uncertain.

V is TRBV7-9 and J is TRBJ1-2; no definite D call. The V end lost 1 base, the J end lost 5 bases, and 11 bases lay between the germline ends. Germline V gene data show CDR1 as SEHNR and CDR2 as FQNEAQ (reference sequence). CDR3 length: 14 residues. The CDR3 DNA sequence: TGTGCCAGCAGCTTAGAAGTCAGTACATATGGCTACACCTTC. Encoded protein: CASSLEVSTYGYTF.

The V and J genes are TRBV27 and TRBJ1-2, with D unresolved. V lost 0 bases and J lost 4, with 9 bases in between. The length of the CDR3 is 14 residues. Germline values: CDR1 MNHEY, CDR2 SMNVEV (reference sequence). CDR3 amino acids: CASSLSGGSYGYTF. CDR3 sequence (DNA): TGTGCCAGCAGTTTATCCGGCGGATCCTATGGCTACACCTTC.

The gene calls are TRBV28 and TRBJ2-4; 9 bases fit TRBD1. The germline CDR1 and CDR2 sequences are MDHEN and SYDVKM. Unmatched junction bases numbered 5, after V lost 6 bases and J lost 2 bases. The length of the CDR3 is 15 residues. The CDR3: CASRDRGWTKNIQYF. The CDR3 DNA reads TGTGCCAGCAGGGACAGGGGTTGGACCAAAAACATTCAGTACTTC. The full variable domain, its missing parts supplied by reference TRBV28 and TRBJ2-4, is DVKVTQSSRYLVKRTGEKVFLECVQDMDHENMFWYRQDPGLGLRLIYFSYDVKMKEKGDIPEGYSVSREKKERFSLILESASTNQTSMYLCASRDRGWTKNIQYFGAGTRLSVL.

The CDR3 coding sequence is TGTGCCAGCAGTCAGGGGGGTTTAACTGAAGCTTTCTTT. Its translation is CASSQGGLTEAFF. The V and J genes are TRBV12-3 or TRBV12-4 and TRBJ1-1; 7 bases agree with TRBD1. This CDR3 region has 13 residues. The junction had 5 bases not matched to a gene; V was cut back by 5 bases and J by 5 bases.

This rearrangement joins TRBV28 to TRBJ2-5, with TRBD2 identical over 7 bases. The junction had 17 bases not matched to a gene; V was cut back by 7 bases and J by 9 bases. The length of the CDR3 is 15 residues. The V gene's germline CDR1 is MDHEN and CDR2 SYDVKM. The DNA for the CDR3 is TGTGCCAGCACCGTCGGGGCTAGCGGCCGCGGGGCCCAGTACTTC. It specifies CASTVGASGRGAQYF.

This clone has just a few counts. CDR3 sequence (DNA): TGTGCCAGCAGTTCGGACCCGGGACAGGGGATAAGGTACGAGCAGTACTTC. It yields the protein CASSSDPGQGIRYEQYF. The V call is TRBV27, the J call TRBJ2-7; 10 bases are shared with TRBD1. Losses at the gene ends were 4 bases for V and 4 bases for J; bases not matched to a gene: 13. The CDR3 sequence is 17 residues long. CDR1 and CDR2 (germline): MNHEY, SMNVEV (reference sequence).

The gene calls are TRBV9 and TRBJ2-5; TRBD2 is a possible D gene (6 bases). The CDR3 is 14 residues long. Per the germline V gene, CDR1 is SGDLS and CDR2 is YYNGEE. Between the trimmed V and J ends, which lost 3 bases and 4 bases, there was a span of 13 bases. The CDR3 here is CASSADSGGETQYF. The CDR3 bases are TGTGCCAGCAGCGCAGATAGCGGTGGAGAGACCCAGTACTTC.

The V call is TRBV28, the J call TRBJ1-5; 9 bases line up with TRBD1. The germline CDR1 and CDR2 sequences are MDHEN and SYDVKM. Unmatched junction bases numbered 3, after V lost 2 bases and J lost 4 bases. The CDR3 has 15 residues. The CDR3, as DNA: TGTGCCAGCAGTTTAACAGGGGGCCCAAATCAGCCCCAGCATTTT. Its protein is CASSLTGGPNQPQHF.

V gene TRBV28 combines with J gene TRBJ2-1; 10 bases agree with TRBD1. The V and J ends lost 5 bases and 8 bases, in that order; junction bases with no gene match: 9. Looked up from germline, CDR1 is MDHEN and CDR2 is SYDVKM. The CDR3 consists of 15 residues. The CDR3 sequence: CASSAGTGVSDEQFF. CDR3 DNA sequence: TGTGCCAGCAGTGCCGGGACAGGGGTATCCGATGAGCAGTTCTTC.

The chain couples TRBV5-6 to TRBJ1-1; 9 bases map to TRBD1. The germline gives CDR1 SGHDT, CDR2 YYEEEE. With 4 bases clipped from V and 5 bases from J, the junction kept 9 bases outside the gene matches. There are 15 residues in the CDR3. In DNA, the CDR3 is TGTGCCAGCAGCACCGGGACAGGGATTCCTACTGAAGCTTTCTTT. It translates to CASSTGTGIPTEAFF.

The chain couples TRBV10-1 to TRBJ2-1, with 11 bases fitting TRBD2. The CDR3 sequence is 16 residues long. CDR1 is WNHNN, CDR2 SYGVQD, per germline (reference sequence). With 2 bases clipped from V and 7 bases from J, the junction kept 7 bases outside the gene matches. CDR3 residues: CASSEEASGRPNEQFF. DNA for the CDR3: TGCGCCAGCAGTGAGGAGGCTAGCGGGAGGCCGAATGAGCAGTTCTTC.

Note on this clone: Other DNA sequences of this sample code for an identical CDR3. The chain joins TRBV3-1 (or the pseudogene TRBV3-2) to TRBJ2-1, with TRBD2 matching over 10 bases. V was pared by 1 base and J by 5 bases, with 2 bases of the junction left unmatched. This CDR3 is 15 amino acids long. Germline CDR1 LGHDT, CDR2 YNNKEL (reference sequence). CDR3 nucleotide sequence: TGTGCCAGCAGCCAAGGGACTAGCGGCCACAATGAGCAGTTCTTC. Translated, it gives CASSQGTSGHNEQFF.

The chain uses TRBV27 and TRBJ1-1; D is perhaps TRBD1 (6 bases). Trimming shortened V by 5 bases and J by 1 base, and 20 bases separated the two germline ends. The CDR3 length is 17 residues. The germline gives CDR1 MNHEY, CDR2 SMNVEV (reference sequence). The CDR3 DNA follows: TGTGCCAGCAGTCTCTATGGACAGATAGGGGAGAACACTGAAGCTTTCTTT. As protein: CASSLYGQIGENTEAFF.

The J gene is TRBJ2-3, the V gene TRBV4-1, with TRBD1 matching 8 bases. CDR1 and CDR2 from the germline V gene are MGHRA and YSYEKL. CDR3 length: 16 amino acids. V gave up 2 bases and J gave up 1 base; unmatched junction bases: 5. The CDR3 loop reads CASSQTDRGRTDTQYF. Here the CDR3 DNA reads TGCGCCAGCAGCCAAACAGACAGGGGCCGCACAGATACGCAGTATTTT.

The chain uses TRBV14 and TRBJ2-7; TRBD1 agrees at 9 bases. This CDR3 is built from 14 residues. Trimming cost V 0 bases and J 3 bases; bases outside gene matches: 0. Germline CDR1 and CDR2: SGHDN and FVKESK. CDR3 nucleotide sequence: TGTGCCAGCAGCCAAGAGGGACAGGGCTACGAGCAGTACTTC. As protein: CASSQEGQGYEQYF. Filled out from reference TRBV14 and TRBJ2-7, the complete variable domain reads EAGVTQFPSHSVIEKGQTVTLRCDPISGHDNLYWYRRVMGKEIKFLLHFVKESKQDESGMPNNRFLAERTGGTYSTLKVQPAELEDSGVYFCASSQEGQGYEQYFGPGTRLTVT.